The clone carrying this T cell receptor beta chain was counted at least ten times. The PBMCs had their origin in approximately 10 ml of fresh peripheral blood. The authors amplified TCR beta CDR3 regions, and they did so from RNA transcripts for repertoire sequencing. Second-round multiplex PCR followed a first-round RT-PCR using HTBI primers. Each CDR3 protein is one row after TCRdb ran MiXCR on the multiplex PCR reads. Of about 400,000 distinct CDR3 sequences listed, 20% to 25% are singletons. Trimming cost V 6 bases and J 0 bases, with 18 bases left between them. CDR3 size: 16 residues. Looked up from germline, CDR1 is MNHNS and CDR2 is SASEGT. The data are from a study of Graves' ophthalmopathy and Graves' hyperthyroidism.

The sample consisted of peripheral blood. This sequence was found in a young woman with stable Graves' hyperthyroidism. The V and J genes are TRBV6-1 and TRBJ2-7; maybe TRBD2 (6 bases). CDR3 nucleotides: TGTGCCAGCAGCCGGGGAGGAGTCTTTATCTCCTACGAGCAGTACTTC. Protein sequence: CASSRGGVFISYEQYF.